Below, one T cell receptor (beta chain) is given with its context. This record belongs to a study of cytomegalovirus exposure and HLA in healthy donors. Germline CDR1 LGHNA, CDR2 YNFKEQ. V was clipped by 5 bases and J by 5 bases; unmatched bases: 7. CDR3 length equals 14 residues. Primers for the PCR totalled 60 Vbeta and 13 Jbeta. The data were produced by immunoSEQ multiplex PCR, yet TCRdb's version contains in-frame clones alone and is incomplete. This sample has 110,000 or so clones; less than 10% occur once, and the top ten carry 5% to 6.5%. The V gene is TRBV4-2, the J gene TRBJ1-2; 8 positions match TRBD1. The sequenced sample consisted of PBMCs. The clonotype was recovered from a woman aged 40 to 50 in good health and CMV-seropositive. This CDR3 reads CASSITGGEYGYTF. Written as DNA, the CDR3 is TGTGCCAGCAGCATTACAGGGGGAGAGTATGGCTACACCTTC.